Shown below are 3 T cell receptor beta chains from a single sample sequenced in a study of T cell responses to AZD1222 COVID-19 vaccine. TCRdb keeps only in-frame clones here, not all; method: immunoSEQ multiplex PCR. The data show around 120,000 clones, about 92% seen once. Material: peripheral blood, obtained 28 days after the second AZD1222 dose. The source is an adult who received the AZD1222 COVID-19 vaccine.

There are a few counts of this clone. This rearrangement joins TRBV19 to TRBJ1-5; TRBD1 might be the D (6 bases). The CDR3 runs to 14 residues. Deletions cut 6 bases from V and 0 bases from J, with 9 bases between. The germline CDR1 and CDR2 sequences are LNHDA and SQIVND (reference sequence). CDR3 DNA: TGTGCCAGTAGAAGGACAGTTAGCAATCAGCCCCAGCATTTT. Translated: CASRRTVSNQPQHF.

In regard to this clone: Other DNA sequences in the same sample also yield this CDR3. The rearrangement uses TRBV18 and TRBJ1-5; 8 bases agree with TRBD1. The CDR3 consists of 13 residues. J gave up 5 bases and V 6 bases, and 3 bases lay outside the gene matches. Germline V gives CDR1 KGHSH, CDR2 LQKENI. The CDR3 is CASSLQGDQPQHF. The CDR3 region has the DNA TGTGCCAGCTCTCTACAGGGGGATCAGCCCCAGCATTTT. Filled out from reference TRBV18 and TRBJ1-5, the complete variable domain reads NAGVMQNPRHLVRRRGQEARLRCSPMKGHSHVYWYRQLPEEGLKFMVYLQKENIIDESGMPKERFSAEFPKEGPSILRIQQVVRGDSAAYFCASSLQGDQPQHFGDGTRLSIL.

The chain has TRBV6-5 and TRBJ2-7, with 10 bases fitting TRBD2. V shed 6 bases, J shed 7 bases, and the junction held 9 bases outside the gene matches. CDR1 and CDR2 (germline): MNHEY, SVGAGI. This CDR3 region has 14 residues. For the CDR3, the DNA is TGTGCCAGCAGGGGGAGCGGGGGGGCTAGAGAGCAGTACTTC. Translated, it gives CASRGSGGAREQYF.